These 25 T cell receptor beta chains were all obtained from the same sample, sequenced in a study of OX40 agonist ivuxolimab in advanced cancers. Repertoires were generated with immunoSEQ multiplex PCR, while TCRdb's copy carries only in-frame clones and drops some. The table shows about 69,000 clones, with about 90% occurring only once. The input for sequencing was CD4+ or CD8+ T cells sorted from blood, taken in a trial of the OX40 agonist ivuxolimab. Receptor source: an adult with an advanced solid tumor such as melanoma, head and neck, liver or kidney cancer.

The chain links TRBV7-3 to TRBJ2-7, with D perhaps matching TRBD1 or TRBD2 (6 bases each). The CDR3 sequence is 16 residues long. Trimming stripped 4 bases from V and 3 bases from J, with 19 bases between. CDR1 is SGHTA, CDR2 FQGTGA, per germline. The CDR3 sequence: CASSSGLGGRGYEQYF. CDR3 in DNA: TGTGCCAGCAGCTCGGGACTCGGGGGCAGGGGCTACGAGCAGTACTTC.

The rearrangement uses TRBV5-1 and TRBJ1-6; D gene unclear. The CDR3 covers 14 residues. The germline V gene has CDR1 SGHRS and CDR2 YFSETQ. Trimming removed 3 bases from V and 11 bases from J, with 15 bases in between. CDR3 DNA sequence: TGCGCCAGCAGCTCGGCACGGGATAGGGCACCCCTCCACTTT. Translation gives CASSSARDRAPLHF.

This chain connects TRBV4-2 to TRBJ1-4; 7 bases line up with TRBD1. There are 16 residues in the CDR3. The ends lost 4 bases at V and 0 bases at J; junction bases unmatched: 5. Germline V gives CDR1 LGHNA, CDR2 YNFKEQ. As DNA, the CDR3 is TGTGCCAGCAGCCTAAACAGGGGAGCAACTAATGAAAAACTGTTTTTT. This sequence encodes CASSLNRGATNEKLFF.

The chain couples TRBV19 to TRBJ1-5; D is ambiguous. The V gene's germline CDR1 is LNHDA and CDR2 SQIVND (reference sequence). V gave up 7 bases and J gave up 3 bases, with 19 bases separating them. There are 16 residues in the CDR3. The DNA for the CDR3 is TGTGCCAGTACCCTAGGTAAGGGTCCCCCCAATCAGCCCCAGCATTTT. Translated: CASTLGKGPPNQPQHF.

The rearrangement uses TRBV6-6 and TRBJ2-3; 8 bases are shared with TRBD2. The CDR3 covers 16 residues. V trimming: 6 bases; J trimming: 0 bases; junction bases outside the gene matches: 8. Germline CDR1 is MNHNY and CDR2 is SVGAGI (reference sequence). CDR3 region: CASSLAGTPSTDTQYF. The CDR3 DNA sequence: TGTGCCAGCAGCCTAGCGGGCACCCCTAGCACAGATACGCAGTATTTT.

The chain couples TRBV4-3 to TRBJ2-7, with D tentatively TRBD1 or TRBD2 (6 bases each). The CDR3 runs to 15 residues. Germline values: CDR1 LGHNA, CDR2 YSLEER. V dropped 0 bases and J dropped 4 bases, with 13 bases sitting between them. CDR3 amino acids: CASSQEGGLGYEQYF. Here the CDR3 DNA reads TGCGCCAGCAGCCAAGAAGGGGGGCTAGGGTACGAGCAGTACTTC.

The rearrangement uses TRBV28 and TRBJ1-1; possibly TRBD1 for D (5 bases). The V end lost 5 bases, the J end lost 0 bases, and 13 bases lay between the germline ends. From germline, CDR1 is MDHEN and CDR2 SYDVKM. The CDR3 length is 15 residues. CDR3 sequence (DNA): TGTGCCAGCAGTCAACGACAGAGCCTGAACACTGAAGCTTTCTTT. This translates into CASSQRQSLNTEAFF.

For this clone: This same CDR3 is encoded by further DNA sequences in the sample. The V call is TRBV5-6, the J call TRBJ2-7; D is unclear. The CDR3 is 12 amino acids. CDR1 SGHDT and CDR2 YYEEEE come from the germline V gene. V was trimmed by 4 bases and J by 0 bases, leaving 5 bases between them. CDR3 in DNA: TGTGCCAGCAGCCTAAGCTCCTACGAGCAGTACTTC. Its protein product is CASSLSSYEQYF.

The V gene is TRBV5-1, the J gene TRBJ1-5; TRBD1 matches 8 bases. The CDR3 loop spans 15 amino acids. The trim removed 4 bases at V and 3 bases at J, leaving 6 bases unmatched. CDR1 and CDR2 from the germline V gene are SGHRS and YFSETQ. CDR3 nucleotides: TGCGCCAGCAGCCCGACGGGACAGGTCAATCAGCCCCAGCATTTT. Translating it yields CASSPTGQVNQPQHF.

The rearrangement uses TRBV4-2 and TRBJ1-5; D not resolved. Trimming took 3 bases from V and 2 from J, leaving 14 bases between them. The germline CDR1 and CDR2 sequences are LGHNA and YNFKEQ. CDR3 size: 16 residues. The CDR3 sequence is CASSQETPSGNQPQHF. CDR3 DNA sequence: TGTGCCAGCAGCCAGGAGACACCGTCGGGCAATCAGCCCCAGCATTTT.

The V call is TRBV11-2, the J call TRBJ2-1; D may correspond to TRBD1 or TRBD2 (5 bases each). The CDR3 runs 13 residues. Germline loops: CDR1 SGHAT, CDR2 FQNNGV. Trimming pared 5 bases from V and 8 bases from J, leaving 13 bases between. The CDR3 coding sequence is TGTGCCAGCAGCCGGGACCTTAACCATGAGCAGTTCTTC. Translating gives CASSRDLNHEQFF.

The rearrangement uses TRBV11-3 and TRBJ1-1; 9 nucleotides agree with TRBD1. Unmatched junction bases numbered 6, after V lost 3 bases and J lost 4 bases. The CDR3 extends over 15 amino acids. Germline CDR1 reads SGHNT; CDR2 reads YENEEA. CDR3 sequence (DNA): TGTGCCAGCAGCTTCGGACAGGGGCTGTCCACTGAAGCTTTCTTT. Translated, it gives CASSFGQGLSTEAFF.

J is TRBJ2-2 and V is TRBV28; D is unresolved. The germline gives CDR1 MDHEN, CDR2 SYDVKM. The length of the CDR3 is 12 residues. V was pared by 8 bases and J by 4 bases, with 8 bases between. CDR3 sequence: CASGRSTGELFF. For the CDR3, the DNA is TGTGCCAGCGGGCGGAGCACCGGGGAGCTGTTTTTT.

The chain uses TRBV19 and TRBJ2-7, with TRBD2 matching 11 bases. Trimming removed 5 bases from V and 2 bases from J; junction bases left unmatched: 2. The CDR3 contains 14 residues. The germline CDR1 and CDR2 sequences are LNHDA and SQIVND (reference sequence). The CDR3 is CASSELAGAYEQYF. The DNA for the CDR3 is TGTGCCAGTAGTGAACTAGCGGGGGCCTACGAGCAGTACTTC.

The genes are TRBV9 and TRBJ1-2; 8 positions agree with TRBD1. V dropped 3 bases and J dropped 4; count of bases not matched to a gene: 5. This CDR3 comprises 14 residues. The germline gives CDR1 SGDLS, CDR2 YYNGEE. The CDR3 is CASSGQGPFYGYTF. The DNA for the CDR3 is TGTGCCAGCAGCGGACAGGGGCCGTTCTATGGCTACACCTTC.

This chain links TRBV27 with TRBJ2-4, with D uncertain. V lost 4 bases and J 5 bases, leaving 9 bases between the germline ends. The CDR3 spans 13 residues. Germline V gene data show CDR1 as MNHEY and CDR2 as SMNVEV (reference sequence). This CDR3 reads CASSSWTENIQYF. In nucleotides, the CDR3 is TGTGCCAGCAGTTCCTGGACGGAAAACATTCAGTACTTC.

The chain joins TRBV6-5 to TRBJ1-1; D gene uncertain. Germline assignment: CDR1 MNHEY and CDR2 SVGAGI. This CDR3 spans 13 amino acids. The V and J ends lost 2 bases and 1 base respectively, with 5 bases between them. The CDR3 DNA follows: TGTGCCAGCAGTTACGAACCGAACACTGAAGCTTTCTTT. This sequence encodes CASSYEPNTEAFF.

The chain has TRBV7-8 and TRBJ2-7; D gene ambiguous. The CDR3 totals 14 residues. The germline V gene encodes CDR1 SGHVS and CDR2 FQNEAQ. V lost 2 bases, J lost 3 bases, and 11 bases lay in between. CDR3 sequence: CASSLKAQVYEQYF. In DNA form, the CDR3 reads TGTGCCAGCAGCTTAAAGGCTCAGGTCTACGAGCAGTACTTC.

The rearrangement joins TRBV5-8 to TRBJ2-3, with 12 nucleotides matching TRBD2. The CDR3 totals 17 residues. After removal of 3 bases from V and 2 bases from J, the junction contained 7 bases not matched to a gene. The germline CDR1 and CDR2 sequences are SGHTS and YDEGEE. The CDR3, as DNA: TGTGCCAGCAGCTCGCCTCGGACTAGCGGGACCACAGATACGCAGTATTTT. Protein product: CASSSPRTSGTTDTQYF.

The chain links TRBV4-3 to TRBJ2-2; no clear D gene. The CDR3 runs 15 residues. V dropped 3 bases and J dropped 0 bases, with 8 bases sitting between them. Germline V gene lookup returns CDR1 LGHNA and CDR2 YSLEER. Here the CDR3 reads CASSHLNANTGELFF. In DNA, the CDR3 is TGCGCCAGCAGCCACTTAAACGCGAACACCGGGGAGCTGTTTTTT.

V and J are TRBV11-2 and TRBJ2-3; no definite D call. V was trimmed by 5 bases and J by 5 bases, leaving 2 bases between them. Germline loops: CDR1 SGHAT, CDR2 FQNNGV. The CDR3 has 10 amino acids. CDR3 sequence: CASSGDTQYF. DNA for the CDR3: TGTGCCAGCAGCGGAGATACGCAGTATTTT.

CDR3 DNA: TGTGCCAGCAGCTTAGCGCTGAGGGAGCCAGGATTGAACGAGCAGTACTTC. This translates into CASSLALREPGLNEQYF. The rearrangement links TRBV7-6 to TRBJ2-7; D possibly corresponds to TRBD2 (5 bases). Germline values: CDR1 SGHVS, CDR2 FNYEAQ. CDR3 length: 17 amino acids. The V gene lost 0 bases and the J gene lost 5 bases, with 20 bases spanning the gap. The whole variable domain, filled in from reference TRBV7-6 and TRBJ2-7, reads GAGVSQSPRYKVTKRGQDVALRCDPISGHVSLYWYRQALGQGPEFLTYFNYEAQQDKSGLPNDRFSAERPEGSISTLTIQRTEQRDSAMYRCASSLALREPGLNEQYFGPGTRLTVT.

The rearrangement links TRBV4-3 to TRBJ2-1; 7 nucleotides align to TRBD2. The CDR3 is 20 amino acids. V lost 1 base, J lost 1 base, and 16 bases stayed unmatched. Germline values: CDR1 LGHNA, CDR2 YSLEER. CDR3 DNA: TGCGCCAGCAGCCAAGGGCTAGCGGAAAAAAAGTGGGGATCCTACAATGAGCAGTTCTTC. It translates to CASSQGLAEKKWGSYNEQFF.

This clone was counted a single time. This chain links TRBV9 with TRBJ2-1; 7 bases agree with TRBD1. The J segment lost 8 bases and the V segment lost 0 bases, leaving 8 bases of the junction unmatched. The germline V gene has CDR1 SGDLS and CDR2 YYNGEE. The CDR3 runs 15 residues. The CDR3, as DNA: TGTGCCAGCAGCGTAGGAGGGGGCCAGGGCGATGAGCAGTTCTTC. The encoded protein is CASSVGGGQGDEQFF.

The rearrangement uses TRBV27 and TRBJ1-5, with D perhaps matching TRBD1 (5 bases). Germline CDR1 MNHEY, CDR2 SMNVEV (reference sequence). CDR3 length: 16 amino acids. The V gene lost 0 bases and the J gene lost 6 bases, with 15 bases spanning the gap. CDR3 nucleotides: TGTGCCAGCAGTTTATCCTCGGGGGAATGGAGTCAGCCCCAGCATTTT. As protein: CASSLSSGEWSQPQHF.